This T cell receptor beta chain is from a study of T cell responses to AZD1222 COVID-19 vaccine. Comment on this clone: Antigen unknown.

Broader study findings: Spike regions recognized by vaccine-associated CD4 TCRs spanned the protein, led by 160-218 and 743-854. None of the repertoires were sampled until the peak T cell response had passed. Close to half of spike-specific TCRs reportedly recognize unmutated variant regions. The sample set comprised mostly white British donors with more females, and clonal diversity was possibly underestimated.

Profiling relied on immunoSEQ multiplex PCR, and the TCRdb table lists in-frame clones only, not all of them. The repertoire holds 150,000 or so clones, roughly nine tenths seen once, with 1.9% in the top ten. This receptor was obtained from an adult in good health. The source was peripheral blood, collected on day 0 of AZD1222 vaccination.

The DNA of the CDR3 is TGTGCCAGCAGTTTAGTGGGGGTCCAGCCCCAGCATTTT. Translating it yields CASSLVGVQPQHF. V is TRBV27 and J is TRBJ1-5, with TRBD1 as a possible D gene (5 bases). This CDR3 has 13 amino acids. The germline V gene encodes CDR1 MNHEY and CDR2 SMNVEV (reference sequence). The V end was cut by 2 bases, the J end by 7 bases, with 9 bases between.